This T cell receptor beta chain stems from a study of cytomegalovirus exposure and HLA in healthy donors. Study-wide points: A list of around 160 TCR beta chains associated with cytomegalovirus was given. Among the CMV-associated chains, a few were confirmed in vitro as specific for CMV antigens. Reports showed the classifier diagnosing cytomegalovirus status with high specificity and sensitivity.

Repertoires were generated with immunoSEQ multiplex PCR, while TCRdb's copy carries only in-frame clones and drops some. This table has about 220,000 clones, around nine tenths appearing once. Among the 110 or so subjects of the validation cohort, separate from the approximately 660-subject first cohort, were the donors. Details on this clone: The target antigen is unknown.

The V gene lost 1 base and the J gene lost 0 bases, with 16 bases spanning the gap. The CDR3 sequence is 18 residues long. Looked up from germline, CDR1 is SGHAT and CDR2 is FQNNGV. The clonotype originates from a woman aged 18-29 years in good health and CMV-seronegative. The J gene is TRBJ2-1, the V gene TRBV11-2; D remains unclear. Input material: PBMCs. The DNA for the CDR3 is TGTGCCAGCAGCTTAGCAAGTCAGATCGTCAGCTCCTACAATGAGCAGTTCTTC. Protein sequence: CASSLASQIVSSYNEQFF.